Following are 27 T cell receptor beta chains from one sample sequenced in a study of blood T cells in healthy people across ages. Together with a sample-barcoded 5' primer, a J-beta primer mix was included in a second PCR lasting about 6 to 11 cycles. Each CDR3 protein is one row after TCRdb ran MiXCR on the 5' RACE reads. Of about 680,000 distinct CDR3 sequences listed, 45% to 50% are singletons. The sequenced material came from blood. These receptors all stem from a woman aged 60-70 years in good health.

This clonotype was seen only a few times. The genes are TRBV7-9 and TRBJ2-6; 8 nucleotides line up with TRBD1. Germline V gene lookup returns CDR1 SEHNR and CDR2 FQNEAQ (reference sequence). V lost 6 bases and J lost 3; bases outside the gene matches: 13. The CDR3 extends over 18 amino acids. CDR3 loop: CASSWSRGQVNGANVLTF. The CDR3 region has the DNA TGTGCCAGCAGTTGGTCGCGGGGACAGGTGAATGGGGCCAACGTCCTGACTTTC.

V is TRBV6-1 and J is TRBJ2-5, with a weak D call TRBD2 (6 bases). Germline V gene sequence: CDR1 MNHNS, CDR2 SASEGT. The CDR3 covers 15 residues. With 5 bases removed from V and 5 bases from J, the gap between germline ends came to 18 bases. CDR3 DNA: TGTGCCAGCAGTCTCTTTTGGGGGGAGCGGGAGACCCAGTACTTC. Translated: CASSLFWGERETQYF.

V is TRBV4-1 and J is TRBJ1-1; no clear D gene. The V end lost 2 bases, the J end lost 1 base, and 8 bases lay between the germline ends. CDR1 is MGHRA, CDR2 YSYEKL, per germline. The CDR3 consists of 14 residues. CDR3 in amino acids: CASSQSGGNTEAFF. The CDR3 DNA reads as TGCGCCAGCAGCCAATCCGGAGGGAACACTGAAGCTTTCTTT.

This clonotype was detected only a few times. The chain carries TRBV20-1 and TRBJ2-5, with 9 bases fitting TRBD2. CDR1 is DFQATT, CDR2 SNEGSKA, per germline (reference sequence). This CDR3 has 16 residues. J lost 2 bases, V lost 3 bases, and 10 bases had no gene match. The CDR3 DNA reads as TGCAGTGCTAGGCGGGGGCTAGCGGGAAATCAAGAGACCCAGTACTTC. It specifies CSARRGLAGNQETQYF.

The chain employs TRBV20-1 and TRBJ2-1, with 7 bases identical to TRBD2. With V trimmed by 0 bases and J by 8 bases, 7 bases remained unmatched. CDR3 length: 14 residues. Per germline, CDR1 DFQATT and CDR2 SNEGSKA (reference sequence). In nucleotides, the CDR3 is TGCAGTGCTAGAGATGCTAGCGGTTGGGATGAGCAGTTCTTC. This gives the protein CSARDASGWDEQFF.

This clonotype was detected only a few times. The V gene is TRBV6-1, the J gene TRBJ2-1; the D call may be TRBD1 or TRBD2 (6 bases each). The CDR3 contains 13 residues. Germline V lookup: CDR1 MNHNS, CDR2 SASEGT. Trimming removed 2 bases at V and 6 bases at J, with 8 bases between. Here the CDR3 reads CASSERGRNEQFF. CDR3 in DNA: TGTGCCAGCAGTGAACGGGGGCGCAATGAGCAGTTCTTC.

The chain is built from TRBV4-3 and TRBJ2-3; 9 bases align to TRBD2. Unmatched junction bases numbered 2, after V lost 0 bases and J lost 1 base. Germline values: CDR1 LGHNA, CDR2 YSLEER. The CDR3 length is 16 residues. CDR3 residues: CASSQEIAGGTDTQYF. In nucleotides, the CDR3 is TGCGCCAGCAGCCAAGAGATAGCGGGAGGCACAGATACGCAGTATTTT.

This clonotype was picked up many times. The rearrangement links TRBV7-3 to TRBJ2-7; the D gene is possibly TRBD1 (6 bases). The germline CDR1 and CDR2 sequences are SGHTA and FQGTGA. V was pared by 1 base and J by 2 bases, with 12 bases between. The CDR3 has 15 amino acids. The CDR3 DNA reads as TGTGCCAGCAGCTTAAAGGCAGGGGAAGCCTACGAGCAGTACTTC. This translates into CASSLKAGEAYEQYF.

CDR3 DNA: TGTGCCAGCAGCCAAGCTTGGAGTGGCGACGTCCTGACTTTC. It encodes CASSQAWSGDVLTF. The V and J genes are TRBV14 and TRBJ2-6; D unresolved. Germline CDR1 SGHDN, CDR2 FVKESK. The CDR3 has 14 residues. With 1 base removed from V and 11 bases from J, the gap between germline ends came to 12 bases.

The chain has TRBV7-2 and TRBJ2-5, with 8 bases fitting TRBD1. The CDR3 loop spans 13 amino acids. Germline V gene sequence: CDR1 SGHTA, CDR2 FQGNSA. V shed 2 bases and J 4 bases; nucleotides not matched to a gene: 0. For the CDR3, the DNA is TGTGCCAGCAGCTTACAGGGGGCAGAGACCCAGTACTTC. Its protein product is CASSLQGAETQYF.

The chain carries TRBV3-1 and TRBJ1-1, with D hard to call. CDR1 LGHDT and CDR2 YNNKEL come from the germline V gene (reference sequence). Trimming took off 5 bases at V and 0 bases at J, with 10 bases between the two ends. The CDR3 totals 14 residues. CDR3 DNA sequence: TGTGCCAGCAGCGAACCCGCTATGAACACTGAAGCTTTCTTT. This encodes CASSEPAMNTEAFF.

The chain joins TRBV3-1 to TRBJ2-7, with TRBD2 identical over 11 bases. Germline lookup yields CDR1 LGHDT and CDR2 YNNKEL (reference sequence). This CDR3 is 17 amino acids long. With V trimmed by 3 bases and J by 1 base, 8 bases remained unmatched. CDR3 sequence: CASSHTPPSGRSYEQYF. In DNA form, the CDR3 reads TGTGCCAGCAGCCATACCCCCCCTAGCGGGAGGTCCTACGAGCAGTACTTC.

The chain uses TRBV2 and TRBJ2-6; no clear D gene. Germline CDR1 and CDR2: SNHLY and FYNNEI. The CDR3 is 12 amino acids. The V end lost 7 bases, the J end lost 7 bases, and 8 bases lay between the germline ends. In DNA, the CDR3 is TGTGCCAGCACTAAACGAGCCAACGTCCTGACTTTC. As protein: CASTKRANVLTF.

The V gene is TRBV7-2, the J gene TRBJ1-2, with D hard to call. Germline CDR1 and CDR2: SGHTA and FQGNSA. The CDR3 sequence is 18 residues long. V was clipped by 0 bases and J by 2 bases, with 19 bases between them. The CDR3 coding sequence is TGTGCCAGCAGCTTAGCTTTTCGGACGGGGAACAAAAACTATGGCTACACCTTC. Protein sequence: CASSLAFRTGNKNYGYTF.

The CDR3 DNA reads as TGTGCCAGCAGCTTAGGTCCCGGCCAGCTCTACGAGCAGTACTTC. It codes for CASSLGPGQLYEQYF. This chain uses TRBV7-2 with TRBJ2-7; D ambiguous. Germline CDR1 is SGHTA and CDR2 is FQGNSA. The V end lost 1 base, the J end lost 3 bases, and 13 bases lay between the germline ends. The CDR3 has 15 residues.

The V gene is TRBV7-2, the J gene TRBJ2-3, with no clear D. The CDR3 sequence is 16 residues long. Per the germline V gene, CDR1 is SGHTA and CDR2 is FQGNSA. The V and J ends lost 1 base and 5 bases respectively, with 16 bases between them. CDR3 sequence (DNA): TGTGCCAGCAGCTTAGAGGGTTTTAGGGTTCGAGATACGCAGTATTTT. It codes for CASSLEGFRVRDTQYF.

With respect to this clonotype: One junction end disagrees with the germline gene, perhaps due to a read error. The chain links TRBV7-2 to TRBJ2-2; D is perhaps TRBD2 (6 bases). The CDR3 sequence is 16 residues long. CDR1 SGHTA and CDR2 FQGNSA come from the germline V gene. The CDR3 loop reads CDSSLVAGSHTGELFF. The CDR3 nucleotides are TGTGACAGCAGCTTAGTGGCCGGGAGTCACACCGGGGAGCTGTTTTTT. The entire variable domain, with the rest obtained from reference TRBV7-2 and TRBJ2-2, is as follows: GAGVSQSPSNKVTEKGKDVELRCDPISGHTALYWYRQSLGQGLEFLIYFQGNSAPDKSGLPSDRFSAERTGGSVSTLTIQRTQQEDSAVYLCDSSLVAGSHTGELFFGEGSRLTVL.

This chain joins TRBV5-1 and TRBJ2-5, with 7 bases matching TRBD1. Germline V gene sequence: CDR1 SGHRS, CDR2 YFSETQ. V lost 5 bases and J lost 4; bases outside the gene matches: 8. The CDR3 has 14 residues. CDR3 sequence reads: CASRQGPPGETQYF. The CDR3 DNA follows: TGCGCCAGCAGACAGGGGCCGCCGGGAGAGACCCAGTACTTC.

The rearrangement joins TRBV5-1 to TRBJ2-7; TRBD2 matches 8 bases. The DNA end favors TRBJ2-5, so the J call may be wrong. CDR1 and CDR2 from the germline V gene are SGHRS and YFSETQ. The CDR3 totals 16 residues. The CDR3 DNA reads as TGCGCCAGCAGCTTGGCCTTGGCGGGAGGATGGGAGACCCAGTACTTC. Encoded protein: CASSLALAGGWETQYF.

CDR3 region: CASSLPLTRGQVNEQFF. CDR3 bases: TGCGCCAGCAGCTTGCCTCTGACTCGGGGACAGGTAAATGAGCAGTTCTTC. This sequence joins TRBV5-1 and TRBJ2-1, with 8 bases lining up with TRBD1. CDR1 and CDR2 (germline): SGHRS, YFSETQ. V lost 1 base, J lost 7 bases, and 13 bases stayed unmatched. This CDR3 comprises 17 residues.

The J gene is TRBJ1-2, the V gene TRBV5-1, with 7 positions matching TRBD1. Looked up from germline, CDR1 is SGHRS and CDR2 is YFSETQ. CDR3 length: 15 amino acids. V shed 5 bases, J shed 4 bases, and the junction held 11 bases outside the gene matches. CDR3 DNA sequence: TGCGCCAGCAGGCCTGACGGACAGGCGACCTATGGCTACACCTTC. Its protein is CASRPDGQATYGYTF.

In the case of this clonotype: Given a much more abundant clone one base away, this may be a read error. The genes are TRBV29-1 and TRBJ1-2; 8 bases match TRBD1. Looked up from germline, CDR1 is SQVTM and CDR2 is ANQGSEA. CDR3 size: 13 residues. Trimming cost V 6 bases and J 10 bases; bases outside gene matches: 13. CDR3 sequence reads: CSVGTGGPGAYTF. CDR3 bases: TGCAGCGTGGGGACAGGCGGTCCCGGGGCCTACACCTTC.

This chain joins TRBV18 and TRBJ2-3, with D possibly being TRBD2 (6 bases). Germline values: CDR1 KGHSH, CDR2 LQKENI. The CDR3 totals 13 residues. Trimming pared 2 bases from V and 8 bases from J, leaving 11 bases between. The CDR3 region is CASSPGRDLTQYF. DNA for the CDR3: TGTGCCAGCTCACCAGGGCGGGACCTTACGCAGTATTTT.

A note on this clonotype: An end of the junction differs from the germline gene, which may be a read error. V is TRBV6-5 and J is TRBJ1-2; D is unresolved. There are 16 residues in the CDR3. The germline CDR1 and CDR2 sequences are MNHEY and SVGAGI. DNA for the CDR3: TGTGCCAGCAGTTACAAGGGAACCAGCAGAGACTACGGCTACACCTTC. This encodes CASSYKGTSRDYGYTF.

V and J are TRBV7-2 and TRBJ2-1; 10 bases are shared with TRBD2. The DNA end is a closer match to TRBJ2-7, so the J assignment may be wrong. The length of the CDR3 is 16 residues. CDR1 SGHTA and CDR2 FQGNSA come from the germline V gene. The chain's CDR3 is CASSKISGGLEYEQYF. In nucleotides, the CDR3 is TGTGCCAGCAGCAAGATTAGCGGGGGGTTAGAATACGAGCAGTACTTC.

This clonotype was counted between two and nine times. The chain employs TRBV28 and TRBJ2-7, with D unresolved. The length of the CDR3 is 13 residues. Trimming removed 8 bases at V and 2 bases at J, with 13 bases between. Per germline, CDR1 MDHEN and CDR2 SYDVKM. CDR3 in DNA: TGTGCCAGCGGTTACCCCGAAACCTACGAGCAGTACTTC. Its protein product is CASGYPETYEQYF.

The chain is built from TRBV6-2 or TRBV6-3 and TRBJ2-4; no clear D gene. CDR3 length: 13 residues. In germline, CDR1 is MNHEY, CDR2 SVGEGT. Trimming took off 4 bases at V and 3 bases at J, with 7 bases between the two ends. The CDR3 DNA reads TGTGCCAGCAGTTTGACATACAAAAACATTCAGTACTTC. Its protein product is CASSLTYKNIQYF.